The clone carrying this T cell receptor beta chain has ten or more counts. Trimming shortened V by 5 bases and J by 0 bases, and 11 bases separated the two germline ends. The germline gives CDR1 SGHTA, CDR2 FQGNSA. The CDR3 sequence is 16 residues long. This sample was included in a study of neurological immune-mediated disorders. TCRdb processed the 5' RACE reads anew with MiXCR; each CDR3 protein has one entry. The table records more than 35,000 distinct CDR3 sequences, 6% to 7% of them present only once. The receptor comes from a woman between 40 and 50 years old in good health. The sequenced sample consisted of CD4+ T cells from blood. This chain links TRBV7-2 with TRBJ2-6; no definite D call. The CDR3 protein is CASSPGRASGANVLTF. For the CDR3, the DNA is TGTGCCAGCAGCCCCGGCCGGGCCTCTGGGGCCAACGTCCTGACTTTC.